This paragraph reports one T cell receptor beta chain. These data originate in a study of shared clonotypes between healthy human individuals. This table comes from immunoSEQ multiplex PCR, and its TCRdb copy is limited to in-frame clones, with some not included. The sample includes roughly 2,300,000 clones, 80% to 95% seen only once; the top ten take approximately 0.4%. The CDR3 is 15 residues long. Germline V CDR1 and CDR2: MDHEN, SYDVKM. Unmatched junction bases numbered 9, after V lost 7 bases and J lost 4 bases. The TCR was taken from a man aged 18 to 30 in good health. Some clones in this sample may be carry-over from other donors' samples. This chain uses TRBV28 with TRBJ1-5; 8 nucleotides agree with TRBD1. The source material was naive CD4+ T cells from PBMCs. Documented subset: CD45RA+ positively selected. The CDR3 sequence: CASTTPRGLNQPQHF. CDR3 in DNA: TGTGCCAGCACCACCCCCAGGGGGCTTAATCAGCCCCAGCATTTT.